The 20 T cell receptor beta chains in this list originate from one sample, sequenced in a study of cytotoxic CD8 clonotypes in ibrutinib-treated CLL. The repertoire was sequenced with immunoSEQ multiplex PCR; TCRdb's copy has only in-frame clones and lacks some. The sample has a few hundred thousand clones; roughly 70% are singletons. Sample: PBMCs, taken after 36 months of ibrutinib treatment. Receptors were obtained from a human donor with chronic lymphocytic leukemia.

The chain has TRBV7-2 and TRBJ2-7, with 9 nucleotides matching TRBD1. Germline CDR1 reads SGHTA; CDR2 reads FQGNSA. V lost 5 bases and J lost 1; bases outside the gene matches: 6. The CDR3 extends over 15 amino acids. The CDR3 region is CASSAGTGRSYEQYF. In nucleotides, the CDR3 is TGTGCCAGCAGCGCCGGGACAGGGAGATCCTACGAGCAGTACTTC.

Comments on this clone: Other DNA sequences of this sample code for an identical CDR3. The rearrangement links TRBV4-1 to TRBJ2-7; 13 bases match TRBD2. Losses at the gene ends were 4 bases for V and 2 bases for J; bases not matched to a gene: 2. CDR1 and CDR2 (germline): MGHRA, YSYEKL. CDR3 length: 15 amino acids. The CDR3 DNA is TGCGCCAGCAGCCCGGGGACTAGCGGGACCTACGAGCAGTACTTC. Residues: CASSPGTSGTYEQYF.

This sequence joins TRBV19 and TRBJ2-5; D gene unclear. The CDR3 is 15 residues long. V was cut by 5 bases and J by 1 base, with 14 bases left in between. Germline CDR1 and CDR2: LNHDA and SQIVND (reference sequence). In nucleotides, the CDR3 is TGTGCCAGTAGTCTGCGCGGACCGACCCAAGAGACCCAGTACTTC. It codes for CASSLRGPTQETQYF.

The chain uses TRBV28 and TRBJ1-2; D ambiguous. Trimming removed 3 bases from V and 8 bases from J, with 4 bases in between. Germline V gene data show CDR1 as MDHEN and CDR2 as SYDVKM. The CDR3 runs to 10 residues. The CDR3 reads CASSFSGYTF. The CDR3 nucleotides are TGTGCCAGCAGTTTTTCGGGCTACACCTTC.

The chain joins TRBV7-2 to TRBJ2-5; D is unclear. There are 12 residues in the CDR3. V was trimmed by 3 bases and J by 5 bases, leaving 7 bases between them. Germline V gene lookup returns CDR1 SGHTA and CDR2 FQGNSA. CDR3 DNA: TGTGCCAGCAGCTTCCAGCCGGAGACCCAGTACTTC. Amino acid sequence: CASSFQPETQYF.

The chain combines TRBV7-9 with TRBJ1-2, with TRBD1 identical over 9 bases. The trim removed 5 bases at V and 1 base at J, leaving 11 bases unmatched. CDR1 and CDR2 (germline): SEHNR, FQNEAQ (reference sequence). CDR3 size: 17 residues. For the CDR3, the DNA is TGTGCCAGCAGCCATCCCTTACAGGGGGCGCGTAACTATGGCTACACCTTC. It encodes CASSHPLQGARNYGYTF.

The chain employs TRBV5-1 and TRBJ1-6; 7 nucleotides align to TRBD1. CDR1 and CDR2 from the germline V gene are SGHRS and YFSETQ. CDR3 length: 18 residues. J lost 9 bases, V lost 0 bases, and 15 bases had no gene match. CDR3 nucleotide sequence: TGCGCCAGCAGCTTGGGAGGGGACAGCCAACGGTGGCCTTCACCCCTCCACTTT. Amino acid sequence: CASSLGGDSQRWPSPLHF.

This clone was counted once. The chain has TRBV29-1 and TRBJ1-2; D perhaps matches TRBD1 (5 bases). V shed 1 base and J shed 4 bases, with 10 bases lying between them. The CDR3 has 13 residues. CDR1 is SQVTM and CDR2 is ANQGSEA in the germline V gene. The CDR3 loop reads CSVEVLGTYGYTF. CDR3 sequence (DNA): TGCAGCGTTGAAGTTCTGGGGACCTATGGCTACACCTTC. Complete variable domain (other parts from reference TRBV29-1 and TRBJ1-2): SAVISQKPSRDICQRGTSLTIQCQVDSQVTMMFWYRQQPGQSLTLIATANQGSEATYESGFVIDKFPISRPNLTFSTLTVSNMSPEDSSIYLCSVEVLGTYGYTFGSGTRLTVV.

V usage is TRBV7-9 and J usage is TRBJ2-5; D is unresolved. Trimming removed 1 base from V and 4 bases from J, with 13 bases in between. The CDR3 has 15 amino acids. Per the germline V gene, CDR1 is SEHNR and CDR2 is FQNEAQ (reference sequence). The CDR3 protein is CASSLVVARGETQYF. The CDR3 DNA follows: TGTGCCAGCAGCTTAGTGGTCGCCAGAGGAGAGACCCAGTACTTC.

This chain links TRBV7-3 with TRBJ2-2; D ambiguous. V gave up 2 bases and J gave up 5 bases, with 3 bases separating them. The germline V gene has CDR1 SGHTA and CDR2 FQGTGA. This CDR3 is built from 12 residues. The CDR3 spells CASSLLTGELFF. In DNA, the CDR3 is TGTGCCAGCAGCTTATTGACCGGGGAGCTGTTTTTT.

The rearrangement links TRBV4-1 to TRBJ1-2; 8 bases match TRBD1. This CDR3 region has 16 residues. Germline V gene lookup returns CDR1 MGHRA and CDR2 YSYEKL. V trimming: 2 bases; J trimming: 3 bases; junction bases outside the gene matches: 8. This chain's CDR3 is CASSQSPTGEDYGYTF. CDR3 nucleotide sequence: TGCGCCAGCAGCCAATCGCCGACAGGGGAGGACTATGGCTACACCTTC.

In DNA form, the CDR3 reads TGTGCCAGCAGTTCCAGGACAGGGGTTGAAAAACTGTTTTTT. It specifies CASSSRTGVEKLFF. This sequence joins TRBV28 and TRBJ1-4; 9 positions match TRBD1. The CDR3 runs 14 residues. The V and J ends lost 4 bases and 7 bases, in that order; junction bases with no gene match: 4. Germline V gene data show CDR1 as MDHEN and CDR2 as SYDVKM.

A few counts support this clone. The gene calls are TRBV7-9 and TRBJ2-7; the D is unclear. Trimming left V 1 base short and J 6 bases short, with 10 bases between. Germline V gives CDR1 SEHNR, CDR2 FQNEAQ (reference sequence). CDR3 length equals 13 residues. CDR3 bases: TGTGCCAGCAGCTTAGTTTTCGTCGGCGAGCAGTACTTC. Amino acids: CASSLVFVGEQYF.

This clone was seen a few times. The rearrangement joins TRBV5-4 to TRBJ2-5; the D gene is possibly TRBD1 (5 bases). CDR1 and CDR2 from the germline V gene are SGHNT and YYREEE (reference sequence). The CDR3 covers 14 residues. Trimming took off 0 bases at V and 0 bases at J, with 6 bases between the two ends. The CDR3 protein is CASSLGQNQETQYF. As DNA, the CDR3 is TGTGCCAGCAGCTTGGGACAGAACCAAGAGACCCAGTACTTC. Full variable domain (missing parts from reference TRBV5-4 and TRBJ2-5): ETGVTQSPTHLIKTRGQQVTLRCSSQSGHNTVSWYQQALGQGPQFIFQYYREEENGRGNFPPRFSGLQFPNYSSELNVNALELDDSALYLCASSLGQNQETQYFGPGTRLLVL.

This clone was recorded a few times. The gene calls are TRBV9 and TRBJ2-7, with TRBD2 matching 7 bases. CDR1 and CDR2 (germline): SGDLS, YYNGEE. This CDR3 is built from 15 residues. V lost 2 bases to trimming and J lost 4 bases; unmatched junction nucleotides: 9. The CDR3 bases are TGTGCCAGCAGCGTCGCAGACGGACTAGTTTACGAGCAGTACTTC. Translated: CASSVADGLVYEQYF. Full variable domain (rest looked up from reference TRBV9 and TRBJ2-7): DSGVTQTPKHLITATGQRVTLRCSPRSGDLSVYWYQQSLDQGLQFLIQYYNGEERAKGNILERFSAQQFPDLHSELNLSSLELGDSALYFCASSVADGLVYEQYFGPGTRLTVT.

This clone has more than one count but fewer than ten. This CDR3 reads CASSEYRGEEQYF. Written as DNA, the CDR3 is TGTGCCAGCAGCGAATACCGAGGGGAAGAGCAGTACTTC. V usage is TRBV13 and J usage is TRBJ2-7; D possibly matches TRBD1 or TRBD2 (5 bases each). Trimming took off 5 bases at V and 7 bases at J, with 15 bases between the two ends. The CDR3 covers 13 residues. From germline, CDR1 is PRHDT and CDR2 FYEKMQ (reference sequence).

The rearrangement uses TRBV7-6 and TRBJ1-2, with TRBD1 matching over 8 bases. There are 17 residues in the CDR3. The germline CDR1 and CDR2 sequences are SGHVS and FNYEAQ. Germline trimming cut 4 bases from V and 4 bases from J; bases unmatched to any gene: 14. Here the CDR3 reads CASSSLVPGQVSYGYTF. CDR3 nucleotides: TGTGCCAGCAGCTCACTAGTCCCGGGACAGGTTTCCTATGGCTACACCTTC. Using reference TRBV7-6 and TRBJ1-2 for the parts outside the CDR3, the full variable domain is GAGVSQSPRYKVTKRGQDVALRCDPISGHVSLYWYRQALGQGPEFLTYFNYEAQQDKSGLPNDRFSAERPEGSISTLTIQRTEQRDSAMYRCASSSLVPGQVSYGYTFGSGTRLTVV.

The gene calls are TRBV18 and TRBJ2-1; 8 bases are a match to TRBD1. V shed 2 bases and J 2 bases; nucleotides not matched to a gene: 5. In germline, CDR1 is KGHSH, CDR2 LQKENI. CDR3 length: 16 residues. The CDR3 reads CASSPRQGFTYNEQFF. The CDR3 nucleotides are TGTGCCAGCTCACCAAGACAGGGGTTCACCTACAATGAGCAGTTCTTC.

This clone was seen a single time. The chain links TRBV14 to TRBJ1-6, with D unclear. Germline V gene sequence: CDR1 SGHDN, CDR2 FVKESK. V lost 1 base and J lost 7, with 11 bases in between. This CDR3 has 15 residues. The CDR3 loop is CASSQGAGANSPLHF. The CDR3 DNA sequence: TGTGCCAGCAGCCAAGGGGCCGGAGCAAATTCACCCCTCCACTTT.

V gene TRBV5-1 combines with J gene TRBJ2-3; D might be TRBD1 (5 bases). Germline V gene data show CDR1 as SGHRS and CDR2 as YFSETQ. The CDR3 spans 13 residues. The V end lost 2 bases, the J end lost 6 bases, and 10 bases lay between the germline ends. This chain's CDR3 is CASSFNSGDTQYF. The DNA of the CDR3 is TGCGCCAGCAGCTTCAATTCAGGGGATACGCAGTATTTT.